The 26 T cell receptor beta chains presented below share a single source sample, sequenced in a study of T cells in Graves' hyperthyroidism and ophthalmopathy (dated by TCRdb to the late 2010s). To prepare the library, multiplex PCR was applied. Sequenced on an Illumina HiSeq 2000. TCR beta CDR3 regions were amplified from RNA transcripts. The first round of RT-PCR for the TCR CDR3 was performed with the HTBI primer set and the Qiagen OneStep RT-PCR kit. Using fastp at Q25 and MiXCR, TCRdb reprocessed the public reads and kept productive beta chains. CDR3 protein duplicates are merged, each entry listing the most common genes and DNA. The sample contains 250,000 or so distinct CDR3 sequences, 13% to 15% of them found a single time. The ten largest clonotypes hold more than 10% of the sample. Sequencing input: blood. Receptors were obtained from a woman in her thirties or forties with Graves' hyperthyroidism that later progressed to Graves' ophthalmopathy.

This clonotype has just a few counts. Here the CDR3 reads CASSPRTSGIHEQYF. DNA of the CDR3: TGTGCCAGCAGTCCCCGGACTAGCGGAATCCACGAGCAGTACTTC. V is TRBV28 and J is TRBJ2-7, with 10 bases fitting TRBD2. Germline CDR1 is MDHEN and CDR2 is SYDVKM. J lost 5 bases, V lost 5 bases, and 9 bases had no gene match. The CDR3 extends over 15 amino acids.

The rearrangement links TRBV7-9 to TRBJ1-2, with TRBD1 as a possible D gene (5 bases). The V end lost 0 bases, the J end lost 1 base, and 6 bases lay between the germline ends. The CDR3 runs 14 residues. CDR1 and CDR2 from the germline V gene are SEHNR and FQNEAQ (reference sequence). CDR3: CASSLAGGNYGYTF. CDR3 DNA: TGTGCCAGCAGCTTAGCCGGGGGTAACTATGGCTACACCTTC.

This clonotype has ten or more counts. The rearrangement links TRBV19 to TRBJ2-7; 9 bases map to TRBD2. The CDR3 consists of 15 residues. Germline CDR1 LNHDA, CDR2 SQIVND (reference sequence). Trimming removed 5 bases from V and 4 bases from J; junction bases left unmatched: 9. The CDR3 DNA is TGTGCCAGTAGTCCTCCGGGACTAGCAGATTACGAGCAGTACTTC. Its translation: CASSPPGLADYEQYF.

For the CDR3, the DNA is TGTGCCAGTTCCGGACAGGGCTCCTACAATGAGCAGTTCTTC. Protein: CASSGQGSYNEQFF. J is TRBJ2-1 and V is TRBV19; 8 bases fit TRBD1. The germline V gene has CDR1 LNHDA and CDR2 SQIVND (reference sequence). With 8 bases clipped from V and 0 bases from J, the junction kept 3 bases outside the gene matches. The CDR3 sequence is 14 residues long. The full variable domain, in which reference TRBV19 and TRBJ2-1 provide the parts outside the CDR3, is DGGITQSPKYLFRKEGQNVTLSCEQNLNHDAMYWYRQDPGQGLRLIYYSQIVNDFQKGDIAEGYSVSREKKESFPLTVTSAQKNPTAFYLCASSGQGSYNEQFFGPGTRLTVL.

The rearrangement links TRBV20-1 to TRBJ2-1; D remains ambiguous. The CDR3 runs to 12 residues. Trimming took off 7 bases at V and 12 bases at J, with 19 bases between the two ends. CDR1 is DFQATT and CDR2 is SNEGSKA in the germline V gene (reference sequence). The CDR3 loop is CSVLGVVAGQFF. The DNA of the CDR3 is TGCAGTGTTCTTGGGGTGGTGGCAGGGCAGTTCTTC.

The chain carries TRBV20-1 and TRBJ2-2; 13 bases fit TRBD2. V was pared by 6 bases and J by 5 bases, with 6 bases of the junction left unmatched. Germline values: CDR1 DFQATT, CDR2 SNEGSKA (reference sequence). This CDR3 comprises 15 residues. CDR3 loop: CSAAGLAGSTGELFF. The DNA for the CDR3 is TGCAGTGCCGCGGGACTAGCGGGAAGTACCGGGGAGCTGTTTTTT.

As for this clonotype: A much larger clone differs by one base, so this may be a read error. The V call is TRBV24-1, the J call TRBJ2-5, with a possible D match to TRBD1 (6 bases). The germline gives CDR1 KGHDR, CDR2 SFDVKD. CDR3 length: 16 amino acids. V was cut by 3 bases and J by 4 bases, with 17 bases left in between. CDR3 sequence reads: CATSDPRDNIRETQYF. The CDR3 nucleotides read TGTGCCACCAGTGATCCCCGGGACAATATCCGAGAGACCCAGTACTTC.

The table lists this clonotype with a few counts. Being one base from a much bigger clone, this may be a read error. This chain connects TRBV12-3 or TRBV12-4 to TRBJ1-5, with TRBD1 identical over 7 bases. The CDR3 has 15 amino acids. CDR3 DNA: TGTGCCAGCAGTTTCCTCAGGGGGGTCAATGAGCCCCAGCATTTT. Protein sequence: CASSFLRGVNEPQHF.

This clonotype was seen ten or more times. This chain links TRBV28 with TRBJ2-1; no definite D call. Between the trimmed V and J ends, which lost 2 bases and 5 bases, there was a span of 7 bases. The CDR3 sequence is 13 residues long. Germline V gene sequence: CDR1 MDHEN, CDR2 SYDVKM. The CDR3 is CASSLPTDNEQFF. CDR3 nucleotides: TGTGCCAGCAGTTTACCCACCGACAATGAGCAGTTCTTC.

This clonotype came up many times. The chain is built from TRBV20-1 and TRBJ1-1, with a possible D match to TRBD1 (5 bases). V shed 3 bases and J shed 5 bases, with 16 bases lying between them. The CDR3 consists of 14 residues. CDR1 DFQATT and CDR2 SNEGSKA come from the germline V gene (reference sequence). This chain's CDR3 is CSARGRTGRTEAFF. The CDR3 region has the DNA TGCAGTGCTAGGGGGCGGACGGGAAGGACTGAAGCTTTCTTT.

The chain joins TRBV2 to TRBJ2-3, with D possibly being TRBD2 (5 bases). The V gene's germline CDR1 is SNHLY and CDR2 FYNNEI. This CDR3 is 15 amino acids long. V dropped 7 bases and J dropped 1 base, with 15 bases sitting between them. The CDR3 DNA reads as TGTGCCAGCACCGGGGAGCGTAGCGGCACAGATACGCAGTATTTT. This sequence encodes CASTGERSGTDTQYF.

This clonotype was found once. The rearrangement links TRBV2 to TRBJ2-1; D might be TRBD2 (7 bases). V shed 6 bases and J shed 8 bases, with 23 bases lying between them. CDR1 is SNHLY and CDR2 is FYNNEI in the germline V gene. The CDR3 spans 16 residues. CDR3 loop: CASSYLGGVGYDEQFF. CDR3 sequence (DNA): TGTGCCAGCAGCTACCTAGGGGGGGTTGGTTACGATGAGCAGTTCTTC.

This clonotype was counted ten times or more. CDR3 nucleotides: TGTGCCTGGTCTAGGACAGCAAGCACAGATACGCAGTATTTT. Protein product: CAWSRTASTDTQYF. This rearrangement joins TRBV30 to TRBJ2-3, with D perhaps matching TRBD1 (6 bases). The CDR3 runs to 14 residues. CDR1 and CDR2 (germline): GTSNPN, SVGIG (reference sequence). V was trimmed by 5 bases and J by 0 bases, leaving 12 bases between them.

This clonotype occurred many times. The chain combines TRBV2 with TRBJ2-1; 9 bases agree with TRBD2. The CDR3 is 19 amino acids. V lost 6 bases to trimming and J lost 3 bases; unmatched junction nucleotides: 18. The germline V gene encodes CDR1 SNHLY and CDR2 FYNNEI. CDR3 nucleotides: TGTGCCAGCAGCGGTGTAAGCGCTCCCGGGACTAGCAGCTACAATGAGCAGTTCTTC. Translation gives CASSGVSAPGTSSYNEQFF.

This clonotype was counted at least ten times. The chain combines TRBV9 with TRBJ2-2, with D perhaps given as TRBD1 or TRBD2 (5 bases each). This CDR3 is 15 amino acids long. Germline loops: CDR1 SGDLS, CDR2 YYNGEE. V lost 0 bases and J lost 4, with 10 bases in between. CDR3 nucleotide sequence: TGTGCCAGCAGCGTAGAGAGGGGTGGCACCGGGGAGCTGTTTTTT. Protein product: CASSVERGGTGELFF.

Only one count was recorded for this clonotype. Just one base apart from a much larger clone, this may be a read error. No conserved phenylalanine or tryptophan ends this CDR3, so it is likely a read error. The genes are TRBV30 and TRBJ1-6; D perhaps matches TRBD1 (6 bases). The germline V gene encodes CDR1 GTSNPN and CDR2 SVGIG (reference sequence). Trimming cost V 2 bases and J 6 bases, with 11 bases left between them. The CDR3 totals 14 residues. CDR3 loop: CAWSLRGFNSPLHS. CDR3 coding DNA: TGTGCCTGGAGTCTTAGGGGGTTTAATTCACCCCTCCACTCT.

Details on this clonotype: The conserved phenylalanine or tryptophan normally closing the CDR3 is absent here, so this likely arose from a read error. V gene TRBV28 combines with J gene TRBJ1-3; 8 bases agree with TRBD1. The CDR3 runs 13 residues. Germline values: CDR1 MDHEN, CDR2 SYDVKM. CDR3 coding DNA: TGTGGATCCGGGACAGGCCTTGGAAACACCATATATTCT. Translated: CGSGTGLGNTIYS.

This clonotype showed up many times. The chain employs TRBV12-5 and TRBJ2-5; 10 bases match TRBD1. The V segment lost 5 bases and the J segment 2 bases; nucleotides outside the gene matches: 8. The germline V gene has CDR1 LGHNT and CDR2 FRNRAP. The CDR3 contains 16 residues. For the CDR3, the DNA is TGTGCTAGTGGTCACTCCCGGGACAGGGGTCAAGAGACCCAGTACTTC. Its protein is CASGHSRDRGQETQYF.

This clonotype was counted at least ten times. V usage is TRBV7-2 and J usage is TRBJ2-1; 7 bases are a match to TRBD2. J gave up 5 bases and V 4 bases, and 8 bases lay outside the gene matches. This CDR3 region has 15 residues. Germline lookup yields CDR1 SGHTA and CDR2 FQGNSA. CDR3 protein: CASSSTSSGHNEQFF. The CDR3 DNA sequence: TGTGCCAGCAGCTCAACCTCTAGCGGACACAATGAGCAGTTCTTC.

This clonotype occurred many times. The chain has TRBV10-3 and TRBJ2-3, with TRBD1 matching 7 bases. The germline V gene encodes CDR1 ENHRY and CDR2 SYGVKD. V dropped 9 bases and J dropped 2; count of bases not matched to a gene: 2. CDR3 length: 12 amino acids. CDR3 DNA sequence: TGTGCCATGGGACAGAACACAGATACGCAGTATTTT. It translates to CAMGQNTDTQYF.

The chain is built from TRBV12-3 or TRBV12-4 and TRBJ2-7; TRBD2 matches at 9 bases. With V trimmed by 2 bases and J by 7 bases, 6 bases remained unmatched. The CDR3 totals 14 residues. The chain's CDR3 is CASSLLAGNGEQYF. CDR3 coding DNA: TGTGCCAGCAGTTTACTAGCGGGAAATGGTGAGCAGTACTTC.

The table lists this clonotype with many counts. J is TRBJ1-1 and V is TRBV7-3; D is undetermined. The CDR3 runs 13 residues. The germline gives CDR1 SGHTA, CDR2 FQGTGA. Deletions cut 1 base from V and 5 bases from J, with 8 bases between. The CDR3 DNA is TGTGCCAGCAGCTTAATCCTGGGGACTGAAGCTTTCTTT. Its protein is CASSLILGTEAFF.

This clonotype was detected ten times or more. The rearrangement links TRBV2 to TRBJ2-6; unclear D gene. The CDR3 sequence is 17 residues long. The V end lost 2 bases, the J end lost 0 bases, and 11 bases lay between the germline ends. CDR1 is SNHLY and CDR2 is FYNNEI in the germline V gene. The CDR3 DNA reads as TGTGCCAGCAGTGAATTATATGGGAACTCTGGGGCCAACGTCCTGACTTTC. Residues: CASSELYGNSGANVLTF.

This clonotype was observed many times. The CDR3 nucleotides are TGTGCCAGCAGTTTATCAGGACATCAGCCCCAGCATTTT. Amino acids: CASSLSGHQPQHF. The gene calls are TRBV27 and TRBJ1-5; D is unclear. V was pared by 0 bases and J by 5 bases, with 5 bases between. Germline lookup yields CDR1 MNHEY and CDR2 SMNVEV (reference sequence). CDR3 size: 13 residues.

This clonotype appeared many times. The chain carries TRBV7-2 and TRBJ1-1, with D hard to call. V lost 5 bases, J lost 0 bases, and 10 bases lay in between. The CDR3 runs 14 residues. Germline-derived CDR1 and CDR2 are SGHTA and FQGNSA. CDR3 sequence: CASSRAGMNTEAFF. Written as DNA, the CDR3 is TGTGCCAGCAGCCGGGCGGGAATGAACACTGAAGCTTTCTTT.

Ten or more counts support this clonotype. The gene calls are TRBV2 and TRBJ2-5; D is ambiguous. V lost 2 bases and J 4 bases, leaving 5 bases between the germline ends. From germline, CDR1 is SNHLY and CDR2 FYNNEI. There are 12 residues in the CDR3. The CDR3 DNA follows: TGTGCCAGCAGTGAAAACGGAGAGACCCAGTACTTC. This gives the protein CASSENGETQYF.